This T cell receptor (beta chain) originates from a study of blood T cell repertoires in COVID-19. The wider study: From T cells, B-cell-depleted T cells, or PBMCs came the material, which was cDNA or gDNA.

CDR3 length equals 14 residues. Trimming shortened V by 1 base and J by 8 bases, and 12 bases separated the two germline ends. Germline values: CDR1 MGHRA, CDR2 YSYEKL. TCRdb's table, derived via immunoSEQ multiplex PCR, lists solely in-frame clones and lacks some. This sample has roughly 500,000 clones, with about 91% found just once. The sequence derives from a man younger than 35 with COVID-19, enrolled during active disease. The specimen was peripheral blood. V gene TRBV4-1 combines with J gene TRBJ2-1; D might be TRBD2 (6 bases). The CDR3 loop is CASSQGLGIDEQFF. CDR3 DNA sequence: TGCGCCAGCAGCCAAGGACTAGGGATTGATGAGCAGTTCTTC.